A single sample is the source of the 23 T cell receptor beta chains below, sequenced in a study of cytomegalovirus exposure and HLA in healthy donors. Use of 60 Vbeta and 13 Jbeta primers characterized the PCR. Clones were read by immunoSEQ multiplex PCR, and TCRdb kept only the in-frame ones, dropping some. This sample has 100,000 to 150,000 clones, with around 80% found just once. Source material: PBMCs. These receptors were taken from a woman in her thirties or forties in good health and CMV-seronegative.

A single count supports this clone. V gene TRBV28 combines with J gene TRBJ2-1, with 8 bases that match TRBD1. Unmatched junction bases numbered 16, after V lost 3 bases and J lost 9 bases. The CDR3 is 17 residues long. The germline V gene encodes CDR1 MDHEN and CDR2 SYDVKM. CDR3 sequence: CASSFPRADRVFGEQFF. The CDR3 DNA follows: TGTGCCAGCAGTTTCCCGCGGGCGGACAGGGTATTTGGTGAGCAGTTCTTC.

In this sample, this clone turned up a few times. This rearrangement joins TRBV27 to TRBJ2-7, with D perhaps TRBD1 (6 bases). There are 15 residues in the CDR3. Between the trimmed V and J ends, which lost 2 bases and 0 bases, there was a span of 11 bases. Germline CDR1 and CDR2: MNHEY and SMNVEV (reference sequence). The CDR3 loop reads CASSLQGLPSYEQYF. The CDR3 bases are TGTGCCAGCAGTTTACAGGGGTTACCCTCCTACGAGCAGTACTTC.

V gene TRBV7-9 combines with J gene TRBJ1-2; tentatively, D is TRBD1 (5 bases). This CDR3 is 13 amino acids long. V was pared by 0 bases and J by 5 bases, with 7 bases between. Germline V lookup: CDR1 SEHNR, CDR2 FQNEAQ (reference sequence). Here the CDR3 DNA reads TGTGCCAGCAGCTTAGCCACAGGTTATGGCTACACCTTC. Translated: CASSLATGYGYTF. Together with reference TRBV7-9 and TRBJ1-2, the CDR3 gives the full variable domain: DTGVSQNPRHKITKRGQNVTFRCDPISEHNRLYWYRQTLGQGPEFLTYFQNEAQLEKSRLLSDRFSAERPKGSFSTLEIQRTEQGDSAMYLCASSLATGYGYTFGSGTRLTVV.

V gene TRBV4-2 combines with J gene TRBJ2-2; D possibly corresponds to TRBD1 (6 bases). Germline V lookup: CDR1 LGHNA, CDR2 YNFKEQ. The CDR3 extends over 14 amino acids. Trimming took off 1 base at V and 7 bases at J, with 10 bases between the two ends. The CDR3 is CASSQARDNGELFF. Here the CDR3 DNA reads TGTGCCAGCAGCCAAGCCAGGGACAACGGGGAGCTGTTTTTT.

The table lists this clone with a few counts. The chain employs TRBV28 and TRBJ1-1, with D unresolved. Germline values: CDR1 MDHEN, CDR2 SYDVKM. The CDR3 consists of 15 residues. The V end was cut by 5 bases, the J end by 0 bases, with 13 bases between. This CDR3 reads CASSPPSAMNTEAFF. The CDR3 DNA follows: TGTGCCAGCAGTCCCCCAAGCGCCATGAACACTGAAGCTTTCTTT. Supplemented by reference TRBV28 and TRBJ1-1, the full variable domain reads DVKVTQSSRYLVKRTGEKVFLECVQDMDHENMFWYRQDPGLGLRLIYFSYDVKMKEKGDIPEGYSVSREKKERFSLILESASTNQTSMYLCASSPPSAMNTEAFFGQGTRLTVV.

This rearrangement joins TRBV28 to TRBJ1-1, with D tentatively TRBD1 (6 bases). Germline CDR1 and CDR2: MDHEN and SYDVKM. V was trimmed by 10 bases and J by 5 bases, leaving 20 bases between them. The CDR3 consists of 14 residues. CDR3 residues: CATQGRSEFTEAFF. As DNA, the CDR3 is TGTGCCACACAGGGCAGAAGTGAATTTACTGAAGCTTTCTTT.

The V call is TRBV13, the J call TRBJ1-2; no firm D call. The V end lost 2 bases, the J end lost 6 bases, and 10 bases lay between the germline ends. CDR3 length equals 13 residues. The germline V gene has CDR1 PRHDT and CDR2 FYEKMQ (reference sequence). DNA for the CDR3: TGTGCCAGCAGCTTACAACTCCTCGATGGCTACACCTTC. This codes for CASSLQLLDGYTF.

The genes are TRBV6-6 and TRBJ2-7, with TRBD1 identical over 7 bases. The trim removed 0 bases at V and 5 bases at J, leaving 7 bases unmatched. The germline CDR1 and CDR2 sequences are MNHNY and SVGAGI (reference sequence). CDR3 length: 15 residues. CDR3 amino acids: CASSYSVEGANEQYV. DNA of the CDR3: TGTGCCAGCAGTTACTCAGTCGAGGGGGCGAACGAGCAGTACGTC.

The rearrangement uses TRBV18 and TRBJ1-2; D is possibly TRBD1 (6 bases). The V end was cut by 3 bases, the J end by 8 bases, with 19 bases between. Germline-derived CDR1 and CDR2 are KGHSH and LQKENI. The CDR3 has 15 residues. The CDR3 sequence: CASSPDRTGSGGYTF. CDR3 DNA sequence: TGTGCCAGCTCACCCGATAGAACAGGGTCAGGCGGCTACACCTTC. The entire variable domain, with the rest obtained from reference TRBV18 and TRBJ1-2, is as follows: NAGVMQNPRHLVRRRGQEARLRCSPMKGHSHVYWYRQLPEEGLKFMVYLQKENIIDESGMPKERFSAEFPKEGPSILRIQQVVRGDSAAYFCASSPDRTGSGGYTFGSGTRLTVV.

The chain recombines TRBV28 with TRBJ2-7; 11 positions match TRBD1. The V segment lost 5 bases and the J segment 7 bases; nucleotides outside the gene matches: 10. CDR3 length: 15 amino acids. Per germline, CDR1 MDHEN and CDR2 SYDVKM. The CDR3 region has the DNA TGTGCCAGCAGTCTCGGAGGACAGGGGGCAAAAGAGCAGTACTTC. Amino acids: CASSLGGQGAKEQYF.

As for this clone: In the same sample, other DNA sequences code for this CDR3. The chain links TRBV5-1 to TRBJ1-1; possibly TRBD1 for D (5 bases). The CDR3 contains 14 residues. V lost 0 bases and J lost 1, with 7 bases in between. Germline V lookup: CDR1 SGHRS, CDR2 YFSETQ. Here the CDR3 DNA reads TGCGCCAGCAGCTTGGCAGGGCCGAACACTGAAGCTTTCTTT. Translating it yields CASSLAGPNTEAFF.

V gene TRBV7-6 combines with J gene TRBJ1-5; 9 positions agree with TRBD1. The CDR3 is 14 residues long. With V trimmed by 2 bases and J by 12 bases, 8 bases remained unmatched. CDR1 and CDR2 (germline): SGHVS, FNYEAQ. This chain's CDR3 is CASSLSLGQGRQHF. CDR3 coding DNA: TGTGCCAGCAGCTTAAGTCTGGGACAGGGCCGCCAGCATTTT.

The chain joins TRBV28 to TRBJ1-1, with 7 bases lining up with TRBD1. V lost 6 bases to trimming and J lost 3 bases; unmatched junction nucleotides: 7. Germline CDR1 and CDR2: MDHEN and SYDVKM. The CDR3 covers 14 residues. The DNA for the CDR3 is TGTGCCAGCAGACGTGGACAGGCGGACACTGAAGCTTTCTTT. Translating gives CASRRGQADTEAFF.

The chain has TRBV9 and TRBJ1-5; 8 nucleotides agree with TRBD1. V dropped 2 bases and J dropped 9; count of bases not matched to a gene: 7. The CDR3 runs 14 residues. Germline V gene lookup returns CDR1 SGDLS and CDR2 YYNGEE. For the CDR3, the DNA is TGTGCCAGCAGCGTGACAGGGGAGGTAGGGCCCCAGCATTTT. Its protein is CASSVTGEVGPQHF.

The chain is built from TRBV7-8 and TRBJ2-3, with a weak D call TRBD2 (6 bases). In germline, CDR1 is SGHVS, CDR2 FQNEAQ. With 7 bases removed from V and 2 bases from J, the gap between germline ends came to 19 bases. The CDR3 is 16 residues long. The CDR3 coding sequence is TGTGCCAGCAACCCATGGGCGGGGCCTACCACAGATACGCAGTATTTT. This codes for CASNPWAGPTTDTQYF. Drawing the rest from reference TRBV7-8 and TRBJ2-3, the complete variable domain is GAGVSQSPRYKVAKRGQDVALRCDPISGHVSLFWYQQALGQGPEFLTYFQNEAQLDKSGLPSDRFFAERPEGSVSTLKIQRTQQEDSAVYLCASNPWAGPTTDTQYFGPGTRLTVL.

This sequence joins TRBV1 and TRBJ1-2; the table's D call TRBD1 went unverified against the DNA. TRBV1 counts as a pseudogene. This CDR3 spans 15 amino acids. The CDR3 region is CTSSQGKDRAYGYTF. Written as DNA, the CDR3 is TGCACCAGCAGCCAAGGGAAGGACAGGGCTTATGGCTACACCTTC.

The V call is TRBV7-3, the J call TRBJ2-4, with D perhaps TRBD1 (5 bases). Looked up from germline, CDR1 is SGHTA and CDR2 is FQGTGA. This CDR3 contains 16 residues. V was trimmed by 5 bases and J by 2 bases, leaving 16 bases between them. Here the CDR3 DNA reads TGTGCCAGCAGCCCTACTTCCAGGGTATCCAAAAACATTCAGTACTTC. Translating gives CASSPTSRVSKNIQYF.

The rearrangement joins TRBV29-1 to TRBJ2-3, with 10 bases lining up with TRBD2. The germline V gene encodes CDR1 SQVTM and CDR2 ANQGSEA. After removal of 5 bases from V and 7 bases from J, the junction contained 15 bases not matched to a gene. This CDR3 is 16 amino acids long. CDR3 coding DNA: TGCAGCGTTCCCCGGTCGGGCGGGACTAGCGAGAATACGCAGTATTTT. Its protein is CSVPRSGGTSENTQYF.

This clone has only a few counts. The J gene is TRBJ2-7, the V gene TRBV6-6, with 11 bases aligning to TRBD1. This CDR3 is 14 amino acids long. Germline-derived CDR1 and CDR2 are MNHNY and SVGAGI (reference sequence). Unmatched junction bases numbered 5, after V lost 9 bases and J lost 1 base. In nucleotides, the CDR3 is TGTGCCAGTAGGACAGGGGGCGGTTCCTACGAGCAGTACTTC. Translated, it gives CASRTGGGSYEQYF.

CDR3 amino acids: CASSVTAYNEKLFF. DNA of the CDR3: TGTGCCAGTAGTGTGACAGCTTATAATGAAAAACTGTTTTTT. V and J are TRBV19 and TRBJ1-4; tentative D call: TRBD1 (5 bases). Trimming stripped 5 bases from V and 4 bases from J, with 11 bases between. This CDR3 comprises 14 residues. From germline, CDR1 is LNHDA and CDR2 SQIVND (reference sequence). The full variable domain, with the rest looked up from reference TRBV19 and TRBJ1-4, is DGGITQSPKYLFRKEGQNVTLSCEQNLNHDAMYWYRQDPGQGLRLIYYSQIVNDFQKGDIAEGYSVSREKKESFPLTVTSAQKNPTAFYLCASSVTAYNEKLFFGSGTQLSVL.

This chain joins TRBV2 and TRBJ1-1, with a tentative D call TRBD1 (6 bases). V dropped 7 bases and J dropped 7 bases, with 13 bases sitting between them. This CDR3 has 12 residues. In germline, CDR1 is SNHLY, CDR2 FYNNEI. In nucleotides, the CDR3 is TGTGCCAGCACTTCAGGGGATGGTGAAGCTTTCTTT. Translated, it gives CASTSGDGEAFF.

CDR3 sequence (DNA): TGCAGCGTTACAACAGGGAGCCTATACAATGAGCAGTTCTTC. Protein product: CSVTTGSLYNEQFF. The V call is TRBV29-1, the J call TRBJ2-1; possibly TRBD1 for D (6 bases). The germline V gene has CDR1 SQVTM and CDR2 ANQGSEA. The ends were cut back, 5 bases at V and 4 bases at J, with 15 bases in the middle. The CDR3 sequence is 14 residues long.

The CDR3 DNA follows: TGTGCCAGCTCACCAGCCCCGGGTCCCACTGAAGCTTTCTTT. Its translation is CASSPAPGPTEAFF. The V gene is TRBV18, the J gene TRBJ1-1; no definite D call. CDR1 KGHSH and CDR2 LQKENI come from the germline V gene. The CDR3 extends over 14 amino acids. Trimming pared 2 bases from V and 4 bases from J, leaving 11 bases between.